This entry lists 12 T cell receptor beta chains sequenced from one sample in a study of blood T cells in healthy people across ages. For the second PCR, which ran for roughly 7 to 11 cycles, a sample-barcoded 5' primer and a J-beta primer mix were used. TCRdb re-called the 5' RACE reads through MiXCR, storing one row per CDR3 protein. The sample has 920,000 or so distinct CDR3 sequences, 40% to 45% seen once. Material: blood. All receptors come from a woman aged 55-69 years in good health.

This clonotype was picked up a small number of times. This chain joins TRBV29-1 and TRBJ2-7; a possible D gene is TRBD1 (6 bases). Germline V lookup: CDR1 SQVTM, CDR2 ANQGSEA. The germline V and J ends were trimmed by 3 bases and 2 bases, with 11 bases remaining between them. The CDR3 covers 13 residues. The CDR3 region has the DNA TGCAGCGTTGAGGAAAGGGGGACCTACGAGCAGTACTTC. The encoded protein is CSVEERGTYEQYF.

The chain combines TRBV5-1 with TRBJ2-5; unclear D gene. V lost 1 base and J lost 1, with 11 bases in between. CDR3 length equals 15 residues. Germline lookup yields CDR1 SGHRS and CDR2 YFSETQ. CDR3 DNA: TGCGCCAGCAGCTTGCTGGTGGGTGTCCAAGAGACCCAGTACTTC. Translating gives CASSLLVGVQETQYF.

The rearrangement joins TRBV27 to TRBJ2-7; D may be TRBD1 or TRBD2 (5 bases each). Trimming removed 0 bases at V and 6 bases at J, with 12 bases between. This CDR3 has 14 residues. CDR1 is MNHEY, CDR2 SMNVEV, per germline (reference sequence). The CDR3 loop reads CASSLSGRSGEQYF. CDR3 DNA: TGTGCCAGCAGTTTATCGGGACGGTCGGGCGAGCAGTACTTC.

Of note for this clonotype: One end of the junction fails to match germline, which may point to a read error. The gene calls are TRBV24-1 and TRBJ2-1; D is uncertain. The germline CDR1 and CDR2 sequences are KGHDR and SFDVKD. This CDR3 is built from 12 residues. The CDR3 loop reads CATSGGYNKQFF. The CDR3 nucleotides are TGTGCCACCAGTGGCGGTTACAATAAGCAGTTCTTC.

The CDR3, as DNA: TGTGCCAGCAGCCCCGGACAGGGTATCGCCGAGTTCTTC. Translating gives CASSPGQGIAEFF. The chain joins TRBV5-6 to TRBJ2-1; 8 nucleotides align to TRBD1. The trim removed 4 bases at V and 14 bases at J, leaving 11 bases unmatched. Germline assignment: CDR1 SGHDT and CDR2 YYEEEE. The CDR3 spans 13 residues.

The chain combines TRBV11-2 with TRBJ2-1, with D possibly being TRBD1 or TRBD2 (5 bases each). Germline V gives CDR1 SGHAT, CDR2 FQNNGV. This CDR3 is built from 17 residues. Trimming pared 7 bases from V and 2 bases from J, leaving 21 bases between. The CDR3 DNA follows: TGTGCCAGCATCCTAGAACGCCCGGGACGGGCCTACAATGAGCAGTTCTTC. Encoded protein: CASILERPGRAYNEQFF.

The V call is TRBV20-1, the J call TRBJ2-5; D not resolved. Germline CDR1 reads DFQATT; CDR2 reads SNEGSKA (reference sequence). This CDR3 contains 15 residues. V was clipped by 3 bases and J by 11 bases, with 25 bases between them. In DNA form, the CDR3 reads TGCAGTGCTAGTCGAGGCGGCCTGGCGCAAAGTGAGCAGTACTTC. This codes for CSASRGGLAQSEQYF.

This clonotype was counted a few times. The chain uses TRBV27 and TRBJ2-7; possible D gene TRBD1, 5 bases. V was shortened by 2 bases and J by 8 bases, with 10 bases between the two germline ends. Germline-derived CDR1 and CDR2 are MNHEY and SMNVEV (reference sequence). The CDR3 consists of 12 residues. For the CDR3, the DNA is TGTGCCAGCAGTTTAATTGGGGCCCAGCAGTACTTC. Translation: CASSLIGAQQYF.

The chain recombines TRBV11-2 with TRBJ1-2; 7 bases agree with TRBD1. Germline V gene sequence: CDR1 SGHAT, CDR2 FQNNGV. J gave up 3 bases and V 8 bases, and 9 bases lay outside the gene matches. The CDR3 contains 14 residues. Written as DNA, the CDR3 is TGTGCCAGCTTGAGGGGGCCCGGAGACTATGGCTACACCTTC. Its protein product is CASLRGPGDYGYTF.

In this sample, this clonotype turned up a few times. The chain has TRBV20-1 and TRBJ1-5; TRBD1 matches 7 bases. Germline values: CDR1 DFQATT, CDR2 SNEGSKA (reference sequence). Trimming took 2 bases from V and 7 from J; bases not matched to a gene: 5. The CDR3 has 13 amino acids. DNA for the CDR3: TGCAGTGCTAGAAAGGGGGCGGAGCAGCCCCAGCATTTT. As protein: CSARKGAEQPQHF.

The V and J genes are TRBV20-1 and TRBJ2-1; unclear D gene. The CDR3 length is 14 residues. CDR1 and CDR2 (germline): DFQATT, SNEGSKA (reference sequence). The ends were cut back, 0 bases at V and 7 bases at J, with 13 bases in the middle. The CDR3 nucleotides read TGCAGTGCTAGAGAGGAAACATTGGGGAATGAGCAGTTCTTC. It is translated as CSAREETLGNEQFF.

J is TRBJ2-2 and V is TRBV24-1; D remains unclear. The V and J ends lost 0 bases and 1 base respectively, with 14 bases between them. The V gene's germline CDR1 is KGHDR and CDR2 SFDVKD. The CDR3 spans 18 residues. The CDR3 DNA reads TGTGCCACCAGTGATTTGTTCGATCCCCTGGGGAACACCGGGGAGCTGTTTTTT. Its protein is CATSDLFDPLGNTGELFF.